These 19 T cell receptor beta chains share one sample of origin, sequenced in a study of blood T cell repertoires in COVID-19. Clones were read by immunoSEQ multiplex PCR, and TCRdb kept only the in-frame ones, dropping some. The sample includes some 160,000 clones, approximately 83% seen only once; the top ten take around 13%. Sequencing input: peripheral blood. These receptors all come from a man in his 70s who had recovered from COVID-19.

CDR3 bases: TGTGCCAGCGGCACCCAAGGGACAGCCCAAGAGACCCAGTACTTC. Its protein product is CASGTQGTAQETQYF. This sequence joins TRBV2 and TRBJ2-5; 7 bases line up with TRBD1. Germline loops: CDR1 SNHLY, CDR2 FYNNEI. Trimming at V came to 8 bases and at J to 1 base, leaving 10 bases not matched to a gene. The CDR3 loop spans 15 amino acids.

This clone turned up a few times. A much larger clone lies one base from this, so it may be a read error. Other DNA sequences of this sample code for an identical CDR3. This chain joins TRBV4-3 and TRBJ1-5, with 7 bases aligning to TRBD1. Germline V lookup: CDR1 LGHNA, CDR2 YSLEER. With 0 bases clipped from V and 6 bases from J, the junction kept 2 bases outside the gene matches. CDR3 length equals 14 residues. CDR3 coding DNA: TGCGCCAGCAGCCAAGAACAGGGGATTCAGCCCCAGCATTTT. Residues: CASSQEQGIQPQHF.

The chain couples TRBV5-1 to TRBJ2-5; TRBD1 matches at 10 bases. CDR1 and CDR2 from the germline V gene are SGHRS and YFSETQ. V gave up 2 bases and J gave up 3 bases; unmatched junction bases: 4. This CDR3 has 15 residues. As DNA, the CDR3 is TGCGCCAGCAGCTTATCCGGGACAGGGGAAGAGACCCAGTACTTC. Translation gives CASSLSGTGEETQYF.

The genes are TRBV14 and TRBJ1-1; TRBD1 might be the D (6 bases). Germline V gene data show CDR1 as SGHDN and CDR2 as FVKESK. Trimming removed 4 bases at V and 4 bases at J, with 10 bases between. The CDR3 runs to 13 residues. The CDR3 loop reads CASSRGLGTEAFF. The CDR3 DNA follows: TGTGCCAGCAGCCGGGGGCTGGGCACTGAAGCTTTCTTT.

This chain links TRBV9 with TRBJ2-5, with a possible D match to TRBD1 (6 bases). Germline V gene data show CDR1 as SGDLS and CDR2 as YYNGEE. The CDR3 extends over 15 amino acids. With 1 base removed from V and 1 base from J, the gap between germline ends came to 11 bases. CDR3 residues: CASSVWQGPQETQYF. Here the CDR3 DNA reads TGTGCCAGCAGCGTATGGCAGGGGCCCCAAGAGACCCAGTACTTC. Looking up the rest from reference TRBV9 and TRBJ2-5 gives the full variable domain: DSGVTQTPKHLITATGQRVTLRCSPRSGDLSVYWYQQSLDQGLQFLIQYYNGEERAKGNILERFSAQQFPDLHSELNLSSLELGDSALYFCASSVWQGPQETQYFGPGTRLLVL.

This rearrangement joins TRBV6-5 to TRBJ2-7, with a possible D match to TRBD1 (6 bases). The CDR3 totals 15 residues. The germline gives CDR1 MNHEY, CDR2 SVGAGI. V dropped 2 bases and J dropped 4 bases, with 15 bases sitting between them. Written as DNA, the CDR3 is TGTGCCAGCAGTTACACCACAGGGAATAATTACGAGCAGTACTTC. It translates to CASSYTTGNNYEQYF.

The chain has TRBV19 and TRBJ2-7, with unresolved D. This CDR3 is 16 amino acids long. Germline CDR1 LNHDA, CDR2 SQIVND (reference sequence). V was trimmed by 4 bases and J by 3 bases, leaving 19 bases between them. CDR3 sequence: CASSTPRNQADYEQYF. CDR3 in DNA: TGTGCCAGTAGTACCCCCCGGAACCAGGCCGACTACGAGCAGTACTTC.

The chain links TRBV7-9 to TRBJ2-2, with D maybe TRBD1 (5 bases). With 11 bases removed from V and 3 bases from J, the gap between germline ends came to 13 bases. Germline V gene sequence: CDR1 SEHNR, CDR2 FQNEAQ (reference sequence). This CDR3 has 13 residues. The CDR3 nucleotides are TGTGCCGACGCAAAAGGGGACACCGGGGAGCTGTTTTTT. It codes for CADAKGDTGELFF. The full variable domain, in which reference TRBV7-9 and TRBJ2-2 provide the parts outside the CDR3, is DTGVSQNPRHKITKRGQNVTFRCDPISEHNRLYWYRQTLGQGPEFLTYFQNEAQLEKSRLLSDRFSAERPKGSFSTLEIQRTEQGDSAMYLCADAKGDTGELFFGEGSRLTVL.

The rearrangement links TRBV28 to TRBJ1-2; 10 nucleotides match TRBD1. Per germline, CDR1 MDHEN and CDR2 SYDVKM. With 5 bases clipped from V and 6 bases from J, the junction kept 12 bases outside the gene matches. The length of the CDR3 is 16 residues. The CDR3 nucleotides read TGTGCCAGCAGTCCCGGTGGGACAGGGGTTTTCAATGGCTACACCTTC. Amino acid sequence: CASSPGGTGVFNGYTF.

The V gene is TRBV3-1 (or the pseudogene TRBV3-2), the J gene TRBJ2-7; D gene unclear. Germline loops: CDR1 LGHDT, CDR2 YNNKEL (reference sequence). CDR3 size: 13 residues. The ends were cut back, 4 bases at V and 3 bases at J, with 10 bases in the middle. The CDR3 region is CASSLRTGYEQYF. CDR3 coding DNA: TGTGCCAGCAGCCTGCGTACTGGCTACGAGCAGTACTTC.

This clone was counted only a few times. V gene TRBV5-4 combines with J gene TRBJ2-2; TRBD2 aligns across 9 bases. J was trimmed by 7 bases and V by 0 bases; bases with no gene match: 10. CDR3 size: 17 residues. Germline lookup yields CDR1 SGHNT and CDR2 YYREEE (reference sequence). CDR3 nucleotides: TGTGCCAGCAGCTTGGCCTTCGGGACTAGCCCCGGCGGGGAGCTGTTTTTT. Encoded protein: CASSLAFGTSPGGELFF.

The chain couples TRBV30 to TRBJ1-6, with TRBD1 matching over 9 bases. The CDR3 is made up of 15 amino acids. Trimming removed 7 bases from V and 7 bases from J; junction bases left unmatched: 11. CDR1 and CDR2 (germline): GTSNPN, SVGIG (reference sequence). The CDR3: CAYQHRGLLNSPLHF. In DNA, the CDR3 is TGTGCCTACCAACACAGGGGGCTCTTAAATTCACCCCTCCACTTT.

As DNA, the CDR3 is TGTGCCACCAGCACCAGTACCGATGAAGGGAGGCGGGGGGAGACCCAGTACTTC. Translated: CATSTSTDEGRRGETQYF. The chain recombines TRBV24-1 with TRBJ2-5, with 7 nucleotides matching TRBD2. The germline CDR1 and CDR2 sequences are KGHDR and SFDVKD. The CDR3 is 18 residues long. V was clipped by 7 bases and J by 5 bases; unmatched bases: 21.

This chain links TRBV19 with TRBJ1-5; 7 positions match TRBD1. Trimming at V came to 3 bases and at J to 0 bases, leaving 8 bases not matched to a gene. Germline loops: CDR1 LNHDA, CDR2 SQIVND (reference sequence). CDR3 size: 17 residues. CDR3 residues: CASSIIPTGLSNQPQHF. DNA for the CDR3: TGTGCCAGTAGTATTATCCCGACAGGGCTTAGCAATCAGCCCCAGCATTTT.

The CDR3 loop is CASSLIMNTEAFF. CDR3 DNA sequence: TGTGCCAGCAGCCTAATCATGAACACTGAAGCTTTCTTT. The chain employs TRBV6-6 and TRBJ1-1, with D uncertain. Trimming pared 6 bases from V and 0 bases from J, leaving 8 bases between. Germline-derived CDR1 and CDR2 are MNHNY and SVGAGI (reference sequence). The CDR3 has 13 residues.

This clone was seen a handful of times. The chain employs TRBV29-1 and TRBJ2-7, with a weak D call TRBD1 (5 bases). Trimming removed 6 bases from V and 7 bases from J, with 13 bases in between. This CDR3 has 11 residues. In germline, CDR1 is SQVTM, CDR2 ANQGSEA. CDR3 nucleotides: TGCAGCGTCGCCGCCTCAGGGGAGCAGTACTTC. It is translated as CSVAASGEQYF.

Details on this clone: This CDR3 is also generated by other DNA sequences in the sample. The chain joins TRBV9 to TRBJ2-3; TRBD2 matches 7 bases. Germline CDR1 and CDR2: SGDLS and YYNGEE. This CDR3 has 15 amino acids. J lost 1 base, V lost 2 bases, and 4 bases had no gene match. The CDR3, as DNA: TGTGCCAGCAGCGTGGCTAGCGGCCGCACAGATACGCAGTATTTT. Its protein product is CASSVASGRTDTQYF.

This chain links TRBV28 with TRBJ2-6; D may be TRBD1 (5 bases). Germline CDR1 is MDHEN and CDR2 is SYDVKM. The V and J ends lost 4 bases and 4 bases respectively, with 14 bases between them. The CDR3 covers 16 residues. In DNA form, the CDR3 reads TGTGCCAGCAGTTACCAGGGCGCTTCCGGGGCCAACGTCCTGACTTTC. Its protein is CASSYQGASGANVLTF.

The rearrangement uses TRBV28 and TRBJ1-1; D may be TRBD1 (5 bases). In germline, CDR1 is MDHEN, CDR2 SYDVKM. The CDR3 runs to 13 residues. V was trimmed by 11 bases and J by 5 bases, leaving 18 bases between them. CDR3 region: CAGGTPRGTEAFF. The CDR3 DNA is TGTGCCGGGGGGACCCCGAGAGGAACTGAAGCTTTCTTT.